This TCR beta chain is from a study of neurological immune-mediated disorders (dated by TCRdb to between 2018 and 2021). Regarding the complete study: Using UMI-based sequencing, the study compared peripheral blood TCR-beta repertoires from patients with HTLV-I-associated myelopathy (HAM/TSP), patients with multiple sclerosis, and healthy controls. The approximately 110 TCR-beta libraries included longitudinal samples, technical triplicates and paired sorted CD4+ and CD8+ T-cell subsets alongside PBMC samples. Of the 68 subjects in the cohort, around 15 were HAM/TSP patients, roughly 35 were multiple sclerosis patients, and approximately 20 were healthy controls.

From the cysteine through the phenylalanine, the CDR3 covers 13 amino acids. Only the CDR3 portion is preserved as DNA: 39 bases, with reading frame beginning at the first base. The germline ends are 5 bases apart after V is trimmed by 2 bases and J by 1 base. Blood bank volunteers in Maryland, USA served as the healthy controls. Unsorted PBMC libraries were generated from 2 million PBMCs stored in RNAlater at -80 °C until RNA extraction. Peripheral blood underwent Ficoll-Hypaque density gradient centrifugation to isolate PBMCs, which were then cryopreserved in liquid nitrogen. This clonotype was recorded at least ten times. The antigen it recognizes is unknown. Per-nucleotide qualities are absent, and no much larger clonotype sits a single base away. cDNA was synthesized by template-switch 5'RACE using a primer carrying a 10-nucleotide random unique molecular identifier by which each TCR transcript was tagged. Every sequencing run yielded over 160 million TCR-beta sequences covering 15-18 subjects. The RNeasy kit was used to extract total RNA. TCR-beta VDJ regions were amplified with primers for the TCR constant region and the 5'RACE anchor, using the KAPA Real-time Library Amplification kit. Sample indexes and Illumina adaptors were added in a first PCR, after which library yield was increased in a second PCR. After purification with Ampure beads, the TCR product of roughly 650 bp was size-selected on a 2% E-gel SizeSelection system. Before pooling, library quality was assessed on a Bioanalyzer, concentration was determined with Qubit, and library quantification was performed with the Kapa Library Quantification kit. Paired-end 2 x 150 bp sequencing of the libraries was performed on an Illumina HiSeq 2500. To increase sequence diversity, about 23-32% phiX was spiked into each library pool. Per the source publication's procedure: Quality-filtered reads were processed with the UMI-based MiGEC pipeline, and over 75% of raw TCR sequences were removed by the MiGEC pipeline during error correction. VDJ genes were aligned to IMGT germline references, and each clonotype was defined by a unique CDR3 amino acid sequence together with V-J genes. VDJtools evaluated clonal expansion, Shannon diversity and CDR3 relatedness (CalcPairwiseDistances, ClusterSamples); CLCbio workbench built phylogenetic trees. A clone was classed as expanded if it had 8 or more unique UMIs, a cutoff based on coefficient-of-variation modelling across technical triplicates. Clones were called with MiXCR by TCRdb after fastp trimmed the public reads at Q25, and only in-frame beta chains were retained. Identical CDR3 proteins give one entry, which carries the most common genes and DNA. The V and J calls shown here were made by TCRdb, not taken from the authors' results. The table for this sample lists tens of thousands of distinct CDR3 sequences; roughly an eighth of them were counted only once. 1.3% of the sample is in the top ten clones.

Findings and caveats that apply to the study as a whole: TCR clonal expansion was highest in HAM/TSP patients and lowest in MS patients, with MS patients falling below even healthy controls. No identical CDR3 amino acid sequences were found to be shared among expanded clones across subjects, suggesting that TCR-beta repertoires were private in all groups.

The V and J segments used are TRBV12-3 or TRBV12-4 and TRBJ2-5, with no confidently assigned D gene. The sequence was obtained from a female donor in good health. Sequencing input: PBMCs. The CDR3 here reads CASSLNSQETQYF. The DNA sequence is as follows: TGTGCCAGCAGTTTAAATTCCCAAGAGACCCAGTACTTC.